This TCR beta chain was documented in a study of T-cell reconstitution after alpha-beta-depleted transplantation in children. Trimming at V came to 6 bases and at J to 7 bases, leaving 10 bases not matched to a gene. Germline loops: CDR1 MDHEN, CDR2 SYDVKM. The CDR3 runs to 15 residues. TCRbeta library construction was performed incorporating unique molecular identifiers. TCRdb fed the PCR reads into MiXCR, producing one record per CDR3 protein. The sample contains nearly 400,000 distinct CDR3 sequences, roughly 21% of which appear only once. This receptor was obtained from a human donor who donated a stem cell graft to a child with acute myeloid leukemia. The input for sequencing was PBMCs from the stem cell graft donor, taken from the stem cell graft. The V call is TRBV28, the J call TRBJ2-1, with 9 bases that match TRBD2. The CDR3 loop is CASRKPGLALNEQFF. DNA for the CDR3: TGTGCCAGCAGGAAACCGGGACTAGCTTTGAATGAGCAGTTCTTC.